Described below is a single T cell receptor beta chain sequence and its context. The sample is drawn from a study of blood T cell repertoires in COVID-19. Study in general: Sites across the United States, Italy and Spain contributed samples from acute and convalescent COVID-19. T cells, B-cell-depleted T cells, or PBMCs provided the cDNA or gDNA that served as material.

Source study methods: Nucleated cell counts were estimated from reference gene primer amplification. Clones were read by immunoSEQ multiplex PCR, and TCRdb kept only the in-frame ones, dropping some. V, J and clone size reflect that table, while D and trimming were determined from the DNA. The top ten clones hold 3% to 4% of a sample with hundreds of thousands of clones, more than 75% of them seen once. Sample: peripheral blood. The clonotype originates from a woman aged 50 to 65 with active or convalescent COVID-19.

The CDR3, as DNA: TGTGCCAGCAGTTACTCGAGTGGCGGATCAAGCACAGATACGCAGTATTTT. It encodes CASSYSSGGSSTDTQYF. This rearrangement joins TRBV6-2 or TRBV6-3 to TRBJ2-3; D ambiguous. Trimming shortened V by 0 bases and J by 0 bases, and 13 bases separated the two germline ends. This CDR3 spans 17 amino acids. Germline V CDR1 and CDR2: MNHEY, SVGEGT.